This TCR beta chain was found in a study of human T cells and chemical hapten exposure. The time point: pre-sensitization, week 0. Specified treatment: therapeutic diphenylcyclopropenone sensitization with weekly scalp DPC. TCRdb processed the RACE reads anew with MiXCR; each CDR3 protein has one entry. Among about 380,000 distinct CDR3 sequences listed, 4% to 6% were seen once. Material: whole blood, obtained in connection with sensitization to the hapten diphenylcyclopropenone (DPC). The clonotype comes from a woman in her fifties or sixties with alopecia areata. Some clones in this sample may be carry-over from other donors' samples.

The CDR3 DNA reads TGTGCCAGCTCCCGAGGGGGCTCAACTAATGAAAAACTGTTTTTT. It codes for CASSRGGSTNEKLFF. The chain carries TRBV9 and TRBJ1-4; 7 bases fit TRBD1. Germline lookup yields CDR1 SGDLS and CDR2 YYNGEE. The V and J ends lost 7 bases and 0 bases, in that order; junction bases with no gene match: 6. CDR3 length equals 15 residues.